This T cell receptor (beta chain) was found in a study of cytomegalovirus exposure and HLA in healthy donors. PCR employed 60 Vbeta and 13 Jbeta primers. The assay was immunoSEQ multiplex PCR, and TCRdb's table has in-frame clones only and misses some. The sample holds 180,000 or so clones, over 70% seen once. Germline CDR1 SGHNT, CDR2 YENEEA. This CDR3 has 17 amino acids. V lost 4 bases, J lost 3 bases, and 6 bases stayed unmatched. The sequenced sample was PBMCs. This clonotype was obtained from a male donor in good health and CMV-seronegative. The V and J genes are TRBV11-3 and TRBJ2-1; 13 nucleotides align to TRBD2. This CDR3 reads CASSSGTSGINYNEQFF. The DNA of the CDR3 is TGTGCCAGCAGCTCTGGGACTAGCGGGATAAACTACAATGAGCAGTTCTTC. Filled out from reference TRBV11-3 and TRBJ2-1, the complete variable domain reads EAGVVQSPRYKIIEKKQPVAFWCNPISGHNTLYWYLQNLGQGPELLIRYENEEAVDDSQLPKDRFSAERLKGVDSTLKIQPAELGDSAVYLCASSSGTSGINYNEQFFGPGTRLTVL.